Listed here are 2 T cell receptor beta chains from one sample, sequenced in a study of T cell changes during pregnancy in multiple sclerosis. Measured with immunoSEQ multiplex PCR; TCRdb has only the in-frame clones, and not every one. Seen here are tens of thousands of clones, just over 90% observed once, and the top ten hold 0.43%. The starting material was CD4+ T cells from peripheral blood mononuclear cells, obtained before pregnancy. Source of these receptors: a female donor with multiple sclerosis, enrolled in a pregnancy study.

The DNA for the CDR3 is TGCAGCGCTAGGGGGGTTAGTGGGACTAGCGAGGGGGAGACCCAGTACTTC. Protein: CSARGVSGTSEGETQYF. This chain connects TRBV29-1 to TRBJ2-5; 10 bases line up with TRBD2. J gave up 5 bases and V 7 bases, and 19 bases lay outside the gene matches. Germline CDR1 and CDR2: SQVTM and ANQGSEA. The CDR3 extends over 17 amino acids.

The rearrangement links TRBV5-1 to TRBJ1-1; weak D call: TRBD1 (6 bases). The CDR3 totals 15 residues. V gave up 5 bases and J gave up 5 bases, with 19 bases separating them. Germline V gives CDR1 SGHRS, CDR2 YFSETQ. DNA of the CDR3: TGCGCCAGCAGTATACAGGGTCAGGGAATAACTGAAGCTTTCTTT. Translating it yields CASSIQGQGITEAFF.